Listed here are 32 T cell receptor beta chains from one sample, sequenced in a study of graft-versus-host responses after intestinal transplantation. Clones were read by immunoSEQ multiplex PCR, and TCRdb kept only the in-frame ones, dropping some. The sample records fewer than 8,500 clones, approximately 97% being singletons. Sequencing was performed on PBMCs, taken 23 days after intestinal transplant. These TCRs come from a human patient who received an intestinal transplant, so some T cells may come from the graft donor.

The chain recombines TRBV14 with TRBJ1-2; no clear D. From germline, CDR1 is SGHDN and CDR2 FVKESK. This CDR3 has 13 amino acids. V was clipped by 1 base and J by 4 bases, with 7 bases between them. The chain's CDR3 is CASSQGRGYGYTF. The CDR3 DNA sequence: TGTGCCAGCAGCCAAGGACGGGGCTATGGCTACACCTTC.

The CDR3 loop reads CASSQGQGNTEAFF. The CDR3 region has the DNA TGTGCCAGCTCACAGGGACAGGGGAACACTGAAGCTTTCTTT. V usage is TRBV18 and J usage is TRBJ1-1; TRBD1 aligns across 9 bases. The junction had 1 base not matched to a gene; V was cut back by 4 bases and J by 1 base. The CDR3 runs 14 residues. The germline gives CDR1 KGHSH, CDR2 LQKENI. Based on the CDR3 plus reference TRBV18 and TRBJ1-1, the full variable domain is NAGVMQNPRHLVRRRGQEARLRCSPMKGHSHVYWYRQLPEEGLKFMVYLQKENIIDESGMPKERFSAEFPKEGPSILRIQQVVRGDSAAYFCASSQGQGNTEAFFGQGTRLTVV.

The V and J genes are TRBV4-2 and TRBJ2-3, with TRBD1 identical over 7 bases. The V segment lost 4 bases and the J segment 0 bases; nucleotides outside the gene matches: 13. The CDR3 sequence is 18 residues long. Germline V gene data show CDR1 as LGHNA and CDR2 as YNFKEQ. The CDR3 region has the DNA TGTGCCAGCAGCCTTGATCCCAAACAGGGGAATAGCACAGATACGCAGTATTTT. Encoded protein: CASSLDPKQGNSTDTQYF.

This clone was detected once. This sequence joins TRBV5-4 and TRBJ2-5; TRBD2 aligns across 12 bases. Germline CDR1 SGHNT, CDR2 YYREEE (reference sequence). The V gene end was trimmed by 4 bases and the J gene end by 4 bases; junction bases not matched to a gene: 8. This CDR3 is 16 amino acids long. CDR3 in DNA: TGTGCCAGCAGCCTAGCTAGCGGGAGGGCCGGAGAGACCCAGTACTTC. This codes for CASSLASGRAGETQYF.

The DNA of the CDR3 is TGTGCCAGCAGTCGGGACAGAAGAAGGGACTATGGCTACACCTTC. Residues: CASSRDRRRDYGYTF. V gene TRBV2 combines with J gene TRBJ1-2; 7 positions agree with TRBD1. The germline V gene has CDR1 SNHLY and CDR2 FYNNEI. There are 15 residues in the CDR3. V shed 5 bases and J 3 bases; nucleotides not matched to a gene: 9.

The chain couples TRBV5-4 to TRBJ2-7; no definite D call. This CDR3 has 13 amino acids. CDR1 SGHNT and CDR2 YYREEE come from the germline V gene (reference sequence). Trimming took 5 bases from V and 2 from J, leaving 11 bases between them. The CDR3 nucleotides are TGTGCCAGCAGTCATGGACCTACCTACGAGCAGTACTTC. It specifies CASSHGPTYEQYF.

This clone was found once. The CDR3 carries no conserved terminal phenylalanine or tryptophan, so it likely arises from a read error. The DNA is left out, because the CDR3 cannot be placed on it with certainty; the CDR3 is given as TCRdb lists it. The rearrangement uses TRBV10-3 and TRBJ1-2; the D call of TRBD1 is as the table states it, not checked on the DNA. The germline V gene has CDR1 ENHRY and CDR2 SYGVKD. Ends included, the CDR3 has 13 residues. The CDR3 is CAISRTGPIWLHL.

V and J are TRBV19 and TRBJ2-2; 8 bases line up with TRBD2. V trimming: 10 bases; J trimming: 2 bases; junction bases outside the gene matches: 9. CDR1 LNHDA and CDR2 SQIVND come from the germline V gene (reference sequence). This CDR3 has 15 residues. The DNA of the CDR3 is TGTGCCACCCTTCGGGAGGGGCCCAACACCGGGGAGCTGTTTTTT. Translation: CATLREGPNTGELFF.

The chain joins TRBV7-9 to TRBJ2-1; 9 bases match TRBD2. Germline V lookup: CDR1 SEHNR, CDR2 FQNEAQ (reference sequence). This CDR3 has 15 amino acids. The trim removed 3 bases at V and 2 bases at J, leaving 2 bases unmatched. CDR3 in amino acids: CASSFSGSAYNEQFF. Here the CDR3 DNA reads TGTGCCAGCAGCTTTAGCGGGAGTGCCTACAATGAGCAGTTCTTC.

This sequence joins TRBV5-1 and TRBJ2-4; D gene uncertain. Germline CDR1 reads SGHRS; CDR2 reads YFSETQ. This CDR3 region has 16 residues. The V gene lost 5 bases and the J gene lost 2 bases, with 17 bases spanning the gap. Here the CDR3 reads CASSVDLRNSKNIQYF. CDR3 DNA: TGCGCCAGCAGTGTCGATTTACGGAACTCCAAAAACATTCAGTACTTC.

The CDR3 here is CATSSSGTSGGGDTQYF. CDR3 in DNA: TGTGCCACCAGCAGCAGCGGGACTAGCGGAGGGGGAGATACGCAGTATTTT. The chain employs TRBV15 and TRBJ2-3, with 11 nucleotides matching TRBD2. The junction had 10 bases not matched to a gene; V was cut back by 3 bases and J by 5 bases. This CDR3 is built from 17 residues. Per the germline V gene, CDR1 is LNHNV and CDR2 is YYDKDF (reference sequence).

V usage is TRBV7-3 and J usage is TRBJ2-1; 16 nucleotides align to TRBD2. V dropped 2 bases and J dropped 15; count of bases not matched to a gene: 22. The CDR3 is 20 residues long. Germline CDR1 SGHTA, CDR2 FQGTGA. CDR3 sequence reads: CASSLRGTSGRATSDYIVFF. The CDR3, as DNA: TGTGCCAGCAGCTTACGGGGGACTAGCGGGAGGGCCACTTCCGATTATATTGTGTTCTTC.

The chain uses TRBV7-3 and TRBJ2-5, with 9 bases aligning to TRBD2. This CDR3 has 18 residues. Germline trimming cut 1 base from V and 1 base from J; bases unmatched to any gene: 10. Germline CDR1 and CDR2: SGHTA and FQGTGA. The CDR3 bases are TGTGCCAGCAGCTTAAATGAGCGGGTAGCGGGAGTCCAAGAGACCCAGTACTTC. As protein: CASSLNERVAGVQETQYF.

The chain links TRBV9 to TRBJ1-4; D unresolved. Germline V CDR1 and CDR2: SGDLS, YYNGEE. This CDR3 comprises 14 residues. V was clipped by 0 bases and J by 8 bases, with 11 bases between them. The CDR3 sequence is CASSVGRVGEKLFF. The CDR3 nucleotides read TGTGCCAGCAGCGTAGGTAGGGTTGGGGAAAAACTGTTTTTT. Looking up the rest from reference TRBV9 and TRBJ1-4 gives the full variable domain: DSGVTQTPKHLITATGQRVTLRCSPRSGDLSVYWYQQSLDQGLQFLIQYYNGEERAKGNILERFSAQQFPDLHSELNLSSLELGDSALYFCASSVGRVGEKLFFGSGTQLSVL.

A word on this clone: One end of the junction does not line up with germline, which may come from a read error. The V call is TRBV2, the J call TRBJ2-1; D possibly corresponds to TRBD1 (6 bases). Germline values: CDR1 SNHLY, CDR2 FYNNEI. This CDR3 is built from 13 residues. CDR3 amino acids: CASIVRGTKDLIF. The CDR3 bases are TGTGCCAGCATAGTGAGAGGGACAAAGGACTTAATCTTC.

V usage is TRBV5-1 and J usage is TRBJ2-7, with 8 nucleotides matching TRBD2. Trimming at V came to 1 base and at J to 2 bases, leaving 14 bases not matched to a gene. Germline V gene lookup returns CDR1 SGHRS and CDR2 YFSETQ. The CDR3 loop spans 18 amino acids. The CDR3 loop reads CASSLLGARLAPTYEQYF. The CDR3 DNA reads TGCGCCAGCAGCTTGCTTGGGGCGAGACTAGCGCCGACCTACGAGCAGTACTTC.

The chain has TRBV10-3 and TRBJ2-3; D gene unclear. Trimming shortened V by 10 bases and J by 3 bases, and 20 bases separated the two germline ends. Germline-derived CDR1 and CDR2 are ENHRY and SYGVKD. The CDR3 extends over 15 amino acids. CDR3 region: CATTPDLQDTDTQYF. In DNA form, the CDR3 reads TGTGCCACAACCCCGGACCTCCAAGATACAGATACGCAGTATTTT.

The chain has TRBV28 and TRBJ2-2, with D possibly TRBD1 on 6 matching bases. The V gene lost 8 bases and the J gene lost 0 bases, with 13 bases spanning the gap. CDR3 length equals 15 residues. From germline, CDR1 is MDHEN and CDR2 SYDVKM. CDR3: CASRTGFSNTGELFF. The CDR3 DNA reads as TGTGCCAGCCGAACAGGGTTTTCGAACACCGGGGAGCTGTTTTTT.

This rearrangement joins TRBV7-1 to TRBJ2-6; D perhaps matches TRBD1 (5 bases). TRBV7-1 is an open reading frame whose function is uncertain. The CDR3 contains 13 residues. Trimming pared 8 bases from V and 5 bases from J, leaving 10 bases between. CDR3: CASGQSRANVLTF. In DNA form, the CDR3 reads TGTGCCAGCGGACAAAGTCGGGCCAACGTCCTGACTTTC.

The rearrangement links TRBV30 to TRBJ2-2; D is perhaps TRBD2 (5 bases). Germline CDR1 GTSNPN, CDR2 SVGIG (reference sequence). V lost 0 bases and J 8 bases, leaving 7 bases between the germline ends. This CDR3 has 12 residues. The CDR3 loop is CAWSVRRGELFF. The CDR3 DNA is TGTGCCTGGAGTGTACGGAGGGGGGAGCTGTTTTTT. Full variable domain (missing parts from reference TRBV30 and TRBJ2-2): SQTIHQWPATLVQPVGSPLSLECTVEGTSNPNLYWYRQAAGRGLQLLFYSVGIGQISSEVPQNLSASRPQDRQFILSSKKLLLSDSGFYLCAWSVRRGELFFGEGSRLTVL.

The chain couples TRBV4-1 to TRBJ2-3, with TRBD2 identical over 8 bases. Germline V gene data show CDR1 as MGHRA and CDR2 as YSYEKL. This CDR3 has 13 residues. V lost 4 bases, J lost 6 bases, and 3 bases stayed unmatched. CDR3 residues: CASSPGGMDTQYF. Here the CDR3 DNA reads TGCGCCAGCAGCCCGGGGGGGATGGATACGCAGTATTTT.

V is TRBV10-3 and J is TRBJ2-5; the match to TRBD2 covers 15 bases. The V gene's germline CDR1 is ENHRY and CDR2 SYGVKD. The CDR3 is made up of 18 amino acids. V dropped 2 bases and J dropped 7; count of bases not matched to a gene: 11. The CDR3 spells CAISEPGLAGGLGRTQYF. DNA for the CDR3: TGTGCCATCAGTGAGCCGGGACTAGCGGGAGGTTTAGGGAGGACCCAGTACTTC.

The V and J genes are TRBV28 and TRBJ2-5; 7 bases are a match to TRBD1. Germline V lookup: CDR1 MDHEN, CDR2 SYDVKM. Trimming took 5 bases from V and 3 from J; bases not matched to a gene: 6. The CDR3 runs to 14 residues. In DNA, the CDR3 is TGTGCCAGCAGTCGACCTGACAGGGAAGAGACCCAGTACTTC. Translated: CASSRPDREETQYF.

The V gene is TRBV27, the J gene TRBJ2-5; D ambiguous. The germline V gene has CDR1 MNHEY and CDR2 SMNVEV (reference sequence). CDR3 length: 12 residues. The V end was cut by 3 bases, the J end by 5 bases, with 7 bases between. The CDR3 DNA reads as TGTGCCAGCAGTTTTGATAGTGAGACCCAGTACTTC. This encodes CASSFDSETQYF.

A single count supports this clone. This chain uses TRBV27 with TRBJ2-2, with D perhaps TRBD1 (5 bases). V was clipped by 4 bases and J by 1 base, with 7 bases between them. The CDR3 runs 14 residues. In germline, CDR1 is MNHEY, CDR2 SMNVEV (reference sequence). The CDR3 reads CASSWGRNTGELFF. The CDR3 DNA sequence: TGTGCCAGCAGTTGGGGCAGGAACACCGGGGAGCTGTTTTTT.

The chain couples TRBV4-1 to TRBJ1-5, with unresolved D. Germline V CDR1 and CDR2: MGHRA, YSYEKL. This CDR3 region has 15 residues. The V gene lost 1 base and the J gene lost 0 bases, with 7 bases spanning the gap. The CDR3: CASSQVKDSNQPQHF. CDR3 sequence (DNA): TGCGCCAGCAGCCAAGTCAAGGATAGCAATCAGCCCCAGCATTTT.

The chain recombines TRBV11-2 with TRBJ2-5, with no clear D. The CDR3 is 12 amino acids. Trimming left V 4 bases short and J 7 bases short, with 10 bases between. Germline CDR1 and CDR2: SGHAT and FQNNGV. The CDR3 DNA is TGTGCCAGCAGCTCGCCCGCGCGGACCCAGTACTTC. Translated: CASSSPARTQYF.

V usage is TRBV9 and J usage is TRBJ1-1; D not resolved. The V and J ends lost 0 bases and 0 bases respectively, with 9 bases between them. The germline CDR1 and CDR2 sequences are SGDLS and YYNGEE. This CDR3 is built from 15 residues. The CDR3 DNA reads TGTGCCAGCAGCGTAGGAGGGTCCGTGAACACTGAAGCTTTCTTT. This sequence encodes CASSVGGSVNTEAFF.

The J gene is TRBJ2-1, the V gene TRBV5-4, with 9 bases fitting TRBD1. The CDR3 contains 15 residues. J was trimmed by 8 bases and V by 4 bases; bases with no gene match: 10. Germline V CDR1 and CDR2: SGHNT, YYREEE (reference sequence). The CDR3 is CASSPGTGNEYEQFF. For the CDR3, the DNA is TGTGCCAGCAGCCCCGGGACAGGGAATGAGTATGAGCAGTTCTTC.

The chain is built from TRBV5-4 and TRBJ2-7; no reliable D call. The germline CDR1 and CDR2 sequences are SGHNT and YYREEE (reference sequence). There are 13 residues in the CDR3. The ends were cut back, 6 bases at V and 1 base at J, with 11 bases in the middle. CDR3 sequence: CASMHSSSYEQYF. The CDR3 DNA is TGTGCCAGCATGCACAGCAGTTCCTACGAGCAGTACTTC.

The count of this clone is one. The chain has TRBV13 and TRBJ2-1, with 10 positions matching TRBD2. Per germline, CDR1 PRHDT and CDR2 FYEKMQ (reference sequence). The V segment lost 7 bases and the J segment 10 bases; nucleotides outside the gene matches: 34. The CDR3 sequence is 22 residues long. The CDR3: CASNEQIAPAGVVGLAEEEQFF. The CDR3, as DNA: TGTGCCAGCAACGAGCAAATAGCCCCCGCCGGGGTCGTCGGACTAGCGGAAGAAGAGCAGTTCTTC.

CDR3 in DNA: TGTGCCAGCAGTTACAGGAAGAACACTGAAGCTTTCTTT. Residues: CASSYRKNTEAFF. This chain uses TRBV27 with TRBJ1-1, with D possibly matching TRBD1 (5 bases). The germline V gene has CDR1 MNHEY and CDR2 SMNVEV (reference sequence). The ends were cut back, 4 bases at V and 1 base at J, with 7 bases in the middle. CDR3 length equals 13 residues.